One TCR beta chain is described in this entry. While the first cohort had hundreds of subjects, the donors belonged to the separate validation cohort of roughly 130 subjects. This entry is derived from a study of cytomegalovirus exposure and HLA in healthy donors. Profiling relied on immunoSEQ multiplex PCR, and the TCRdb table lists in-frame clones only, not all of them. The sample includes roughly 77,000 clones, 95% of them seen just once. Germline V lookup: CDR1 MNHNY, CDR2 SVGAGI (reference sequence). The CDR3 sequence is 15 residues long. With 0 bases removed from V and 6 bases from J, the gap between germline ends came to 12 bases.

This clonotype originated in a young woman in good health and CMV-seronegative. The rearrangement uses TRBV6-6 and TRBJ2-1; a weak D match, TRBD2 (5 bases). Sequencing was done on a sample of PBMCs. CDR3 coding DNA: TGTGCCAGCAGTTACTCCGCCGGGGTGGGCAATGAGCAGTTCTTC. Encoded protein: CASSYSAGVGNEQFF.